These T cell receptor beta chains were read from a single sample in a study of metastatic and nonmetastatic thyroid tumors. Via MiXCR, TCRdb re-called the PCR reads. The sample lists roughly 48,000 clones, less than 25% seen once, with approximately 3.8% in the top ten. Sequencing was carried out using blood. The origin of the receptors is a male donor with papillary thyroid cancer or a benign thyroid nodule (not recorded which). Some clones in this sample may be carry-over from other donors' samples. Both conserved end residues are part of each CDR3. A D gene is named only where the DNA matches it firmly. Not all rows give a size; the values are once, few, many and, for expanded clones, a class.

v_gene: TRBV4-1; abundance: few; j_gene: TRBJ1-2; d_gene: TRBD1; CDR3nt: TGCGCCAGCAGCAGCAGGGACAGATTCTACTATGGCTACACCTTC; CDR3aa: CASSSRDRFYYGYTF
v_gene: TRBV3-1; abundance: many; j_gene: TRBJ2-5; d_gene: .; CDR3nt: TGTGCCAGCAGCCAAGGCGGGGGCTCTAAGGCCCAGTACTTC; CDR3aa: CASSQGGGSKAQYF
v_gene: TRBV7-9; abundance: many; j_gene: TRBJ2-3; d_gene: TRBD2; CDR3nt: TGTGCCAGCAGCCAGGACTGGGGCGGGAGTGGCGATACGCAGTATTTT; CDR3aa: CASSQDWGGSGDTQYF
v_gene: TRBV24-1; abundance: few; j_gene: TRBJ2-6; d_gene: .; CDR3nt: TGTGCCACCAGTGACCAACTCTCTGGGGCCAACGTCCTGACTTTC; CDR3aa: CATSDQLSGANVLTF
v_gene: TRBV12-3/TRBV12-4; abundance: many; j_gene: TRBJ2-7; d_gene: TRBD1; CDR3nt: TGTGCCAGCAGTTTAGGGGACAGGGTCTACGAGCAGTACTTC; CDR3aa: CASSLGDRVYEQYF
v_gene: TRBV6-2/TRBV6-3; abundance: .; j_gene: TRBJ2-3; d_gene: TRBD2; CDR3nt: TGTGCCAGCAGTCGACCCACTAGCGGCGCTAGCACAGATACGCAGTATTTT; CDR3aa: CASSRPTSGASTDTQYF
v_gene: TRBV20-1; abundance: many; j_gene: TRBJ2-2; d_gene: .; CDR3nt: TGCAGTGCTAGAGACCGGGACGCCGGGGAGCTGTTTTTT; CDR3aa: CSARDRDAGELFF
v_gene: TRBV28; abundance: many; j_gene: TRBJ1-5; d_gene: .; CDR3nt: TGTGCCAGCAAGACAGGTGTGAGCAATCAGCCCCAGCATTTT; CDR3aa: CASKTGVSNQPQHF
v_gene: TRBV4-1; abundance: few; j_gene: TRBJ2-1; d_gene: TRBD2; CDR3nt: TGCGCCAGCAGCCATTCTGGACTAGCGGGAGGGCCCCGGGCTTCGGGGAAGCAGTTCTTC; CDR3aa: CASSHSGLAGGPRASGKQFF
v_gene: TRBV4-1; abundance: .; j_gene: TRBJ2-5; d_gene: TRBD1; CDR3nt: TGCGCCAGCAGCCCCCAGGGGGTTGCGGAGACCCAGTGCTTC; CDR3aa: CASSPQGVAETQCF
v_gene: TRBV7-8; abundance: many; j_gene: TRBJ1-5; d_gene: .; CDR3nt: TGTGCCAGCAGCTTATTGGGGGCGAGAGGGGGCAATCAGCCCCAGCATTTT; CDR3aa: CASSLLGARGGNQPQHF
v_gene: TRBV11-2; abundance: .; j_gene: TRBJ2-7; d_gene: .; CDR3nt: TGTGCCAGCAGCTACAGGGCCACAGGCTACGAGCAGTACTTC; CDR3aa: CASSYRATGYEQYF
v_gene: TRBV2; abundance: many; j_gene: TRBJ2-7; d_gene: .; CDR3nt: TGTGCCAGCAGGTCTACAGGACCAAAGGACTACGAGCAGTACTTC; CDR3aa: CASRSTGPKDYEQYF
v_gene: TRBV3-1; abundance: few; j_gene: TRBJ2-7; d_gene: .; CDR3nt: TGTGCCAGCAGCCAAGCCCGTTTCCCGACAGGCGCTGACGAGCAGTACTTT; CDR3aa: CASSQARFPTGADEQYF
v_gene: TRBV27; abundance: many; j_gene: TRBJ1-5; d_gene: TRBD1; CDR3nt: TGTGCCAGCAAGCCGCTTCTTACAGGGGGGGGGTATCAGCCCCAGCATTTT; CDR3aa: CASKPLLTGGGYQPQHF
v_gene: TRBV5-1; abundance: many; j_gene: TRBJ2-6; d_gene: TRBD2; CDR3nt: TGCGCCAGCAGCTTGGTAGGACTAGCGGGAACCTCTGGGGCCAACGTCCTGACTTTC; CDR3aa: CASSLVGLAGTSGANVLTF
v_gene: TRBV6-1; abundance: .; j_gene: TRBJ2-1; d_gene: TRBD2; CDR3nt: TGTGCCAGCAGTGAACGAACTAGCGGGCACAATGAGCATTTCTTT; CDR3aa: CASSERTSGHNEHFF
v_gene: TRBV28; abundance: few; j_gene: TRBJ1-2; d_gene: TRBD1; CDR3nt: TGTGCCAGCAGTGGGGACAGGGTACTTTTCGATGGCTACACCTTC; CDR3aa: CASSGDRVLFDGYTF
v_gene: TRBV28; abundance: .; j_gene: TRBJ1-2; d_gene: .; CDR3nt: TGTGCCAGCGGCGACTGGAGTATCTATGGCTACACCTTC; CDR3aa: CASGDWSIYGYTF
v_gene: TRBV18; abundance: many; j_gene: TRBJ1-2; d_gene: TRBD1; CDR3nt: TGTGCCAGCTCACCTGCGGACAGGGGGCTAGGGTATGGCTACACCTTC; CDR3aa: CASSPADRGLGYGYTF
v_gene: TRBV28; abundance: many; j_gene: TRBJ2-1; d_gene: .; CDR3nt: TGTGCCAGCAGTTTTCGACCCAACAATGAGCAGTTCTTC; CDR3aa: CASSFRPNNEQFF
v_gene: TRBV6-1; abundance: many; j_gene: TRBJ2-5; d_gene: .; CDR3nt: TGTGCCAGCAGTGCCCCCGGAGAAGAGACCCAGTACTTC; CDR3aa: CASSAPGEETQYF
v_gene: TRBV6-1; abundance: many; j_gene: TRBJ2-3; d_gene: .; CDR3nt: TGTGCCAGCAGCATCTCCCACCTCACAGATACGCAGTATTTT; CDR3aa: CASSISHLTDTQYF
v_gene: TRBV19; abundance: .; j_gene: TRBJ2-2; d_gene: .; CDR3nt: TGTGCCAGTACCCCTCCGGCGAACACCGGGGAGCTGTTTTTT; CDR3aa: CASTPPANTGELFF
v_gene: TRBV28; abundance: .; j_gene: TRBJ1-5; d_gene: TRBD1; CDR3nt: TGTGCCAGCAGGGGGACAGACAATACGCCCCAGCATTTT; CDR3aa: CASRGTDNTPQHF
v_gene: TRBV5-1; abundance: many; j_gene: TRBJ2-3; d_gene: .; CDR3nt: TGCGCCAGCAGCTTGGGGGGGCTAGGAAGGGGAGATACGCAGTATTTT; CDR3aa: CASSLGGLGRGDTQYF
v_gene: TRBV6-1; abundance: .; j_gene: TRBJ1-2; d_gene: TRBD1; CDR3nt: TGTGCCAGCAGTGAAGGGACAGGGGGCACCTTC; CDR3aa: CASSEGTGGTF
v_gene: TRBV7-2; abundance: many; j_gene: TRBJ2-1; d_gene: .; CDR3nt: TGTGCCAGCAGCGAACCAGGGGGACTCTACAATGAGCAGTTCTTC; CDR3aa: CASSEPGGLYNEQFF
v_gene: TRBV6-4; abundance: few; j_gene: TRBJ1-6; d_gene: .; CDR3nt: TGTGCGAGCAGTCTATACGGGACGCCAGATCCACCGCTCCACTTT; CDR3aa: CASSLYGTPDPPLHF
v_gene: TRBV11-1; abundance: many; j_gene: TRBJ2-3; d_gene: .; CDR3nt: TGTGCCAGCAGCTTTTTCAGGGAAAGGAGCACAGATACGCAGTATTTT; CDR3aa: CASSFFRERSTDTQYF
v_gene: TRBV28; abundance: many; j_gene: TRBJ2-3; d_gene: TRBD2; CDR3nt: TGTGCCAGCAGTTTTCCGACTAGCGGGGGCACAGATACGCAGTATTTT; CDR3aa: CASSFPTSGGTDTQYF
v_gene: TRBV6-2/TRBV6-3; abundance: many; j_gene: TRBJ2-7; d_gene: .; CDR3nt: TGTGCCAGCGGACCGCGGGCCCAGTACTTC; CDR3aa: CASGPRAQYF
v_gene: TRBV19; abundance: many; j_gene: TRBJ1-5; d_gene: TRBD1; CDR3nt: TGTGCCAGTACCGGGACAGGGGGCGTTCAGCCCCAGCATTTT; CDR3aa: CASTGTGGVQPQHF